This T cell receptor (beta chain) emerged from a study of blood T cell repertoires in COVID-19. Across the whole study: Italy, Spain and the United States were the sources of the convalescent and acute COVID-19 samples. T cells, B-cell-depleted T cells, or PBMCs supplied cDNA or gDNA.

The ends were cut back, 5 bases at V and 0 bases at J, with 11 bases in the middle. CDR1 and CDR2 from the germline V gene are SGHTA and FQGNSA. This CDR3 is 15 amino acids long. In the original analysis: Nucleated cell number was recorded as an estimate derived from reference gene primer amplification. Profiling relied on immunoSEQ multiplex PCR, and the TCRdb table lists in-frame clones only, not all of them. V, J and clone size are taken as reported in that table, and D and trimming were inferred from the DNA itself. This repertoire shows 60,000 to 65,000 clones, 74% found once; its top ten account for 28%.

Input material: peripheral blood. This TCR was sampled from a woman older than 75 with acute or convalescent COVID-19. The chain couples TRBV7-2 to TRBJ1-3; D gene uncertain. CDR3 coding DNA: TGTGCCAGCAGCGCCCTCACAAACTCTGGAAACACCATATATTTT. Its protein is CASSALTNSGNTIYF.